The entry below describes one T cell receptor beta chain. The antigen is not known. These data belong to a study of blood T cells in healthy people across ages. General study results and limits: The study found more naive CD4+ cells and higher diversity in long-lived than aged donors.

CDR3 size: 15 residues. Per germline, CDR1 SGHRS and CDR2 YFSETQ. The V and J ends lost 0 bases and 8 bases respectively, with 16 bases between them. Through a sample-barcoded 5' primer and a J-beta primer mix, a second PCR was run for about 6 to 11 cycles. Each CDR3 protein is one row after TCRdb ran MiXCR on the 5' RACE reads. The data hold about 640,000 distinct CDR3 sequences, with 45% to 65% observed a single time. The sample taken for sequencing was blood. The receptor was derived from a man aged 60 to 69 in good health. The chain couples TRBV5-1 to TRBJ2-3; D possibly corresponds to TRBD1 (6 bases). The CDR3 DNA is TGCGCCAGCAGCTTGGCCGACAGGCACTACGGTACGCAGTATTTT. Protein: CASSLADRHYGTQYF.